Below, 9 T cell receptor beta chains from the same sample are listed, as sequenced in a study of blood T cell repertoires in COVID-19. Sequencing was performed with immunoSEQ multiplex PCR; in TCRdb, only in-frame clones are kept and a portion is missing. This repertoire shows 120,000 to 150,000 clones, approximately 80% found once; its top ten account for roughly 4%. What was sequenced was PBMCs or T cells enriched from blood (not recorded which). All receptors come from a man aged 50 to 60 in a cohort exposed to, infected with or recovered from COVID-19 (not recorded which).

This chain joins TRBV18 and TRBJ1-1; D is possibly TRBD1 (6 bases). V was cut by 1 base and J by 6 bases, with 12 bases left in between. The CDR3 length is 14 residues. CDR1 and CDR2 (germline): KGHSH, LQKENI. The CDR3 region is CASSPQQGNAEAFF. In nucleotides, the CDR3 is TGTGCCAGCTCACCACAACAGGGTAACGCTGAAGCTTTCTTT.

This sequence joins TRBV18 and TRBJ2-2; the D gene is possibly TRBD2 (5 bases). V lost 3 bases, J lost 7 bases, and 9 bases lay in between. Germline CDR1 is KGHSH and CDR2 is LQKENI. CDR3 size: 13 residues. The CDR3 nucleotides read TGTGCCAGCTCACCTACTACTAGCGGGGAGCTGTTTTTT. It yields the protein CASSPTTSGELFF.

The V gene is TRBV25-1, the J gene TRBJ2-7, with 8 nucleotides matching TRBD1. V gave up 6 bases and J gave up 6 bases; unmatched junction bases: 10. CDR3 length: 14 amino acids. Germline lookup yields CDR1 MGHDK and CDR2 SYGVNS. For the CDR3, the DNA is TGTGCCAGCAGAGGAGACAGGGGTACCTTCGAGCAGTACTTC. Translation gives CASRGDRGTFEQYF.

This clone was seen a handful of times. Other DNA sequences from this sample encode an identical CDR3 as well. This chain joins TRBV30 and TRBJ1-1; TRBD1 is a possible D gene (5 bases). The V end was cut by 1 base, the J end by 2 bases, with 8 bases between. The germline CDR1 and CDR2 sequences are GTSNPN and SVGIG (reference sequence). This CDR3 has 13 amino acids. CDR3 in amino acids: CAWSGGQNTEAFF. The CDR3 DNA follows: TGTGCCTGGAGTGGAGGACAAAACACTGAAGCTTTCTTT.

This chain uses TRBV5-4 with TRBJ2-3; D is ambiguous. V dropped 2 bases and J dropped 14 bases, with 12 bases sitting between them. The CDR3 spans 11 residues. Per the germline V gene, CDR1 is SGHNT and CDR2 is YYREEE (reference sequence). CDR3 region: CASSFQSERYF. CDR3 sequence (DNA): TGTGCCAGCAGCTTTCAGTCGGAGAGGTATTTT.

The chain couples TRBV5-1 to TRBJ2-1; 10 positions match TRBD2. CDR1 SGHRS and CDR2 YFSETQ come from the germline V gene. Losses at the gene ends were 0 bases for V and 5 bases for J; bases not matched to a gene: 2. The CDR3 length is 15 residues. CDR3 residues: CASSLGTSGHNEQFF. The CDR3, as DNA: TGCGCCAGCAGCTTGGGGACTAGCGGTCACAATGAGCAGTTCTTC.

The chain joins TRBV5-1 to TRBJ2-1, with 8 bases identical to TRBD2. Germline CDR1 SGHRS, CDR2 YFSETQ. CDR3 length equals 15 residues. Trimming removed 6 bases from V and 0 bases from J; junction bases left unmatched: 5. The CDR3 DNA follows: TGCGCCAGCATGGGAAGCGGGGGCTCCTACAATGAGCAGTTCTTC. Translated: CASMGSGGSYNEQFF.

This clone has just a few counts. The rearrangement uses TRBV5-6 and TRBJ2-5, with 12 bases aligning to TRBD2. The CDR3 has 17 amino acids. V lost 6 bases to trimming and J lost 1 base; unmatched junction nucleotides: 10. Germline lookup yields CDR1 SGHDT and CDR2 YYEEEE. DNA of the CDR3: TGTGCCAGCAATAAGGGGGGGACTAGCGGGTCCCAAGAGACCCAGTACTTC. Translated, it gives CASNKGGTSGSQETQYF.

CDR3: CASSVGQAATQYF. The CDR3, as DNA: TGTGCCAGCAGTGTCGGACAGGCTGCTACGCAGTATTTT. This sequence joins TRBV6-4 and TRBJ2-3; 7 bases are shared with TRBD1. The CDR3 sequence is 13 residues long. V lost 4 bases to trimming and J lost 8 bases; unmatched junction nucleotides: 6. Germline V CDR1 and CDR2: MRHNA, SNTAGT.